This T cell receptor beta chain was observed in a study of blood T cell repertoires in COVID-19. Across the whole study: Collection of acute and convalescent COVID-19 samples took place in the United States, Italy and Spain. PBMCs, B-cell-depleted T cells, or T cells were the source of the cDNA or gDNA that made up the material.

The ends lost 3 bases at V and 3 bases at J; junction bases unmatched: 23. Germline CDR1 is SQVTM and CDR2 is ANQGSEA. The CDR3 is 20 amino acids. In the original processing: From reference gene primer amplification, estimates of nucleated cell counts were derived. Method: immunoSEQ multiplex PCR; TCRdb's copy keeps in-frame clones and lacks some. The D gene and trimming were derived from the DNA, and the V and J assignments and clone size from that table. The sample has 200,000 to 300,000 clones, around 90% seen once. This chain connects TRBV29-1 to TRBJ2-7; 10 nucleotides align to TRBD1. This clonotype was sampled from a woman aged 30 to 39 with acute or convalescent COVID-19. The source material was peripheral blood. Written as DNA, the CDR3 is TGCAGCGTTGAGGACCCCATACCCCGGGGACAGGGGAAAAGGGGCTACGAGCAGTACTTC. This gives the protein CSVEDPIPRGQGKRGYEQYF.